This entry lists 26 T cell receptor beta chains sequenced from one sample in a study of spatial heterogeneity in lung cancer. The time point is: blood at routine non-recurrence follow-up after resection. TCRdb independently ran MiXCR on the 5' RACE reads; one entry per CDR3 protein. The table records approximately 100,000 distinct CDR3 sequences, 15% to 20% of them present only once. Sequenced here: PBMCs, sampled at follow-up. The receptors here all came from a male donor with early-stage non-small cell lung cancer.

This clonotype appeared a few times. The chain recombines TRBV2 with TRBJ1-5; D not certain. CDR1 is SNHLY, CDR2 FYNNEI, per germline. Trimming stripped 2 bases from V and 7 bases from J, with 9 bases between. This CDR3 comprises 13 residues. Here the CDR3 DNA reads TGTGCCAGCAGTGAAAGTGCGGGGCAGCCCCAGCATTTT. It yields the protein CASSESAGQPQHF. The full variable domain, in which reference TRBV2 and TRBJ1-5 provide the parts outside the CDR3, is EPEVTQTPSHQVTQMGQEVILRCVPISNHLYFYWYRQILGQKVEFLVSFYNNEISEKSEIFDDQFSVERPDGSNFTLKIRSTKLEDSAMYFCASSESAGQPQHFGDGTRLSIL.

The chain has TRBV6-5 and TRBJ2-3; D is perhaps TRBD1 (5 bases). Deletions cut 6 bases from V and 2 bases from J, with 9 bases between. CDR1 and CDR2 from the germline V gene are MNHEY and SVGAGI. The CDR3 totals 13 residues. The CDR3 region has the DNA TGTGCCAGCAGGCAGGACATCACAGATACGCAGTATTTT. Protein: CASRQDITDTQYF.

This chain links TRBV19 with TRBJ2-1; D is uncertain. The V gene lost 4 bases and the J gene lost 5 bases, with 9 bases spanning the gap. The CDR3 consists of 13 residues. In germline, CDR1 is LNHDA, CDR2 SQIVND (reference sequence). In nucleotides, the CDR3 is TGTGCCAGTAGTAAAAGCAGGAACAATGAGCAGTTCTTC. Amino acids: CASSKSRNNEQFF.

This clonotype came up a few times. The chain has TRBV7-2 and TRBJ2-7, with D maybe TRBD2 (6 bases). The CDR3 contains 13 residues. V was trimmed by 4 bases and J by 5 bases, leaving 12 bases between them. Germline V gene lookup returns CDR1 SGHTA and CDR2 FQGNSA. CDR3 nucleotide sequence: TGTGCCAGCAGCTGGGACTCCCTTAACGAGCAGTACTTC. It specifies CASSWDSLNEQYF.

This clonotype occurred a few times. The V call is TRBV4-3, the J call TRBJ1-2; TRBD1 might be the D (5 bases). Germline CDR1 reads LGHNA; CDR2 reads YSLEER. Trimming removed 1 base at V and 6 bases at J, with 15 bases between. The CDR3 has 15 residues. As DNA, the CDR3 is TGCGCCAGCAGCCAAGTTGGACCAGGGTCCCATGGCTACACCTTC. Amino acids: CASSQVGPGSHGYTF.

This clonotype turned up a few times. The rearrangement uses TRBV6-1 and TRBJ2-3; 9 nucleotides line up with TRBD2. Germline trimming cut 2 bases from V and 9 bases from J; bases unmatched to any gene: 9. Germline V gene sequence: CDR1 MNHNS, CDR2 SASEGT. The CDR3 is made up of 15 amino acids. The CDR3 sequence: CASSETGASGETQYF. In DNA form, the CDR3 reads TGTGCCAGCAGTGAAACAGGGGCTAGCGGGGAAACGCAGTATTTT.

The J gene is TRBJ2-3, the V gene TRBV23-1, with D possibly matching TRBD1 (6 bases). TRBV23-1 belongs to the ORF category, with a function that is uncertain. The V end lost 6 bases, the J end lost 6 bases, and 13 bases lay between the germline ends. The CDR3 runs to 13 residues. CDR3 DNA sequence: TGCGCCAGCAGCCCACACAGGGCCGATACGCAGTATTTT. It specifies CASSPHRADTQYF.

This sequence joins TRBV5-1 and TRBJ1-6; no firm D call. Germline values: CDR1 SGHRS, CDR2 YFSETQ. V was pared by 4 bases and J by 6 bases, with 11 bases between. CDR3 length: 14 residues. As DNA, the CDR3 is TGCGCCAGCAGCCCCTCACTGGGTAATTCACCCCTCCACTTT. It translates to CASSPSLGNSPLHF. The full variable domain, in which reference TRBV5-1 and TRBJ1-6 provide the parts outside the CDR3, is KAGVTQTPRYLIKTRGQQVTLSCSPISGHRSVSWYQQTPGQGLQFLFEYFSETQRNKGNFPGRFSGRQFSNSRSEMNVSTLELGDSALYLCASSPSLGNSPLHFGNGTRLTVT.

There are a few counts of this clonotype. The V gene is TRBV13, the J gene TRBJ2-3; a weak D match, TRBD1 (6 bases). The CDR3 has 17 residues. Germline V gene data show CDR1 as PRHDT and CDR2 as FYEKMQ (reference sequence). Trimming left V 0 bases short and J 4 bases short, with 17 bases between. CDR3 in amino acids: CASSLGGRGGSADTQYF. CDR3 nucleotides: TGTGCCAGCAGCTTAGGGGGCCGAGGGGGTAGCGCAGATACGCAGTATTTT.

CDR3 region: CASSYRDRGSEQYF. The DNA of the CDR3 is TGCGCCAGCAGCTACCGGGACAGGGGTTCCGAGCAGTACTTC. The rearrangement joins TRBV5-1 to TRBJ2-7; TRBD1 matches 10 bases. J gave up 6 bases and V 3 bases, and 6 bases lay outside the gene matches. The CDR3 loop spans 14 amino acids. Looked up from germline, CDR1 is SGHRS and CDR2 is YFSETQ.

The genes are TRBV24-1 and TRBJ2-7; D remains unclear. Germline CDR1 KGHDR, CDR2 SFDVKD. The V end was cut by 4 bases, the J end by 2 bases, with 5 bases between. This CDR3 region has 12 residues. CDR3 loop: CATSDSTYEQYF. The CDR3 DNA follows: TGTGCCACCAGTGACAGTACCTACGAGCAGTACTTC.

This chain connects TRBV29-1 to TRBJ2-5; D is unclear. The CDR3 has 12 amino acids. Germline assignment: CDR1 SQVTM and CDR2 ANQGSEA. Trimming removed 0 bases at V and 5 bases at J, with 7 bases between. Here the CDR3 DNA reads TGCAGCGTTGAAGAGGGGTCGGAGACCCAGTACTTC. Translated, it gives CSVEEGSETQYF.

The CDR3 coding sequence is TGCAGCGCCGAAGGGGACAGGGGGTCAAGTGGCTACACCTTC. Its protein product is CSAEGDRGSSGYTF. The chain has TRBV29-1 and TRBJ1-2, with 11 positions matching TRBD1. Germline CDR1 and CDR2: SQVTM and ANQGSEA. The CDR3 has 14 residues. Trimming removed 7 bases from V and 7 bases from J; junction bases left unmatched: 11.

This clonotype was found a few times. The rearrangement uses TRBV5-6 and TRBJ2-7; no firm D call. The germline gives CDR1 SGHDT, CDR2 YYEEEE. The ends were cut back, 2 bases at V and 5 bases at J, with 5 bases in the middle. The CDR3 has 11 amino acids. Here the CDR3 DNA reads TGTGCCAGCAGCTTAGTGGACGAGCAGTACGTC. Translation: CASSLVDEQYV.

The rearrangement uses TRBV7-9 and TRBJ2-5; 9 bases are shared with TRBD1. Germline trimming cut 5 bases from V and 4 bases from J; bases unmatched to any gene: 11. Per germline, CDR1 SEHNR and CDR2 FQNEAQ (reference sequence). The length of the CDR3 is 16 residues. CDR3 sequence reads: CASSPRRDREGETQYF. The CDR3 bases are TGTGCCAGCAGCCCGCGCCGGGACAGGGAGGGAGAGACCCAGTACTTC.

The CDR3 reads CASSYIQHNGYTF. The DNA for the CDR3 is TGTGCCAGCAGTTACATACAGCACAATGGCTACACCTTC. The chain combines TRBV6-5 with TRBJ1-2, with D unresolved. CDR1 is MNHEY and CDR2 is SVGAGI in the germline V gene. The CDR3 extends over 13 amino acids. Trimming pared 2 bases from V and 6 bases from J, leaving 10 bases between.

The CDR3: CASSAGMMNTEAFF. CDR3 DNA sequence: TGTGCCAGCAGTGCGGGTATGATGAACACTGAAGCTTTCTTT. This rearrangement joins TRBV2 to TRBJ1-1; D is unclear. CDR1 and CDR2 (germline): SNHLY, FYNNEI. Trimming left V 4 bases short and J 0 bases short, with 9 bases between. There are 14 residues in the CDR3.

This clonotype showed up just a few times. The V call is TRBV9, the J call TRBJ2-6; D unresolved. Germline V gene data show CDR1 as SGDLS and CDR2 as YYNGEE. The CDR3 has 16 residues. V was trimmed by 4 bases and J by 5 bases, leaving 16 bases between them. The CDR3: CASSPETALRANVLTF. Here the CDR3 DNA reads TGTGCCAGCAGCCCCGAAACAGCCTTAAGGGCCAACGTCCTGACTTTC.

This clonotype was detected ten times or more. The CDR3 nucleotides are TGCAGCGCCTGGCAAGGGGGCTCCTACGAGCAGTACTTC. Its translation: CSAWQGGSYEQYF. The chain couples TRBV29-1 to TRBJ2-7, with TRBD1 as a possible D gene (6 bases). This CDR3 is built from 13 residues. CDR1 SQVTM and CDR2 ANQGSEA come from the germline V gene. V dropped 7 bases and J dropped 0 bases, with 13 bases sitting between them.

This sequence joins TRBV5-6 and TRBJ2-1; TRBD2 aligns across 8 bases. Looked up from germline, CDR1 is SGHDT and CDR2 is YYEEEE. V was clipped by 1 base and J by 8 bases; unmatched bases: 11. The CDR3 sequence is 16 residues long. CDR3 residues: CASSLQVAGTRDEQFF. CDR3 DNA: TGTGCCAGCAGCTTGCAGGTAGCGGGAACTAGGGATGAGCAGTTCTTC.

This clonotype was counted ten times or more. V gene TRBV29-1 combines with J gene TRBJ1-1; D is unresolved. This CDR3 is built from 13 residues. V was shortened by 5 bases and J by 1 base, with 11 bases between the two germline ends. Germline assignment: CDR1 SQVTM and CDR2 ANQGSEA. CDR3 sequence: CSVRGSSNTEAFF. The CDR3 region has the DNA TGCAGCGTTCGCGGCAGCTCGAACACTGAAGCTTTCTTT.

This clonotype was recorded at least ten times. The chain combines TRBV9 with TRBJ2-3; TRBD2 agrees at 9 bases. The CDR3 extends over 17 amino acids. V trimming: 4 bases; J trimming: 4 bases; junction bases outside the gene matches: 13. The germline V gene encodes CDR1 SGDLS and CDR2 YYNGEE. CDR3 in DNA: TGTGCCAGCAGCCCCAGGGCGGGAGGGCCCTTAGCAGATACGCAGTATTTT. Encoded protein: CASSPRAGGPLADTQYF.

This clonotype was observed at least ten times. This sequence joins TRBV9 and TRBJ2-5; D tentatively fits TRBD1 or TRBD2 (5 bases each). From germline, CDR1 is SGDLS and CDR2 YYNGEE. Trimming left V 4 bases short and J 5 bases short, with 18 bases between. The CDR3 runs 15 residues. The CDR3, as DNA: TGTGCCAGCAGCCCTAGGGGACCCGTGGGTGAGACCCAGTACTTC. Protein sequence: CASSPRGPVGETQYF. Filled out from reference TRBV9 and TRBJ2-5, the complete variable domain reads DSGVTQTPKHLITATGQRVTLRCSPRSGDLSVYWYQQSLDQGLQFLIQYYNGEERAKGNILERFSAQQFPDLHSELNLSSLELGDSALYFCASSPRGPVGETQYFGPGTRLLVL.

Ten or more counts support this clonotype. The chain combines TRBV4-1 with TRBJ1-1, with unresolved D. CDR1 is MGHRA, CDR2 YSYEKL, per germline. V shed 0 bases and J shed 3 bases, with 14 bases lying between them. The CDR3 consists of 16 residues. CDR3 loop: CASSQDLWRVDTEAFF. CDR3 DNA sequence: TGCGCCAGCAGCCAAGATTTATGGAGGGTTGACACTGAAGCTTTCTTT.

This clonotype turned up a few times. The genes are TRBV20-1 and TRBJ2-3; tentative D call: TRBD1 (5 bases). CDR1 is DFQATT and CDR2 is SNEGSKA in the germline V gene (reference sequence). The CDR3 contains 10 residues. V gave up 6 bases and J gave up 6 bases, with 7 bases separating them. The CDR3 loop reads CSANRDTQYF. The CDR3 DNA sequence: TGCAGTGCAAACAGGGATACGCAGTATTTT.

This clonotype appeared many times. CDR3: CASSQGMNTEAFF. The DNA of the CDR3 is TGCGCCAGCAGTCAGGGTATGAACACTGAAGCTTTCTTT. The genes are TRBV23-1 and TRBJ1-1; D ambiguous. TRBV23-1 is an ORF, and what it does is uncertain. V was clipped by 3 bases and J by 0 bases, with 5 bases between them. The CDR3 length is 13 residues.